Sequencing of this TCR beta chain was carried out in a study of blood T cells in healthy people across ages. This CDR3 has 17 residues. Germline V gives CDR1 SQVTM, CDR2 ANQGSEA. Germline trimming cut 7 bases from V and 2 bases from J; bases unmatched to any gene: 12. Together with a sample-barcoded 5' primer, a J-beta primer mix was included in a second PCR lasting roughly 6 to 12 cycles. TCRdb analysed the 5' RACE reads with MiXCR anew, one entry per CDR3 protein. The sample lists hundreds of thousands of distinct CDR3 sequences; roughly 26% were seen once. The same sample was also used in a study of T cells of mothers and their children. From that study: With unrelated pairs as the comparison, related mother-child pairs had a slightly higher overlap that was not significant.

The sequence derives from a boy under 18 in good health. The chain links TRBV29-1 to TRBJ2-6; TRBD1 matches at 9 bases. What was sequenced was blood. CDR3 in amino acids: CSARPYRGPPGANVLTF. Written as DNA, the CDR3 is TGCAGCGCCAGACCGTACAGGGGGCCCCCTGGGGCCAACGTCCTGACTTTC.